What follows is one T cell receptor beta chain and its context. Antigen: not known. The data were taken from a study of T-cell reconstitution after alpha-beta-depleted transplantation in children. Findings of the study overall: After one year, T-cell counts and TCRbeta diversity mostly came from new T cells.

This CDR3 has 14 residues. The ends were cut back, 2 bases at V and 3 bases at J, with 10 bases in the middle. The V gene's germline CDR1 is SGHVS and CDR2 FNYEAQ. The authors prepared the TCRbeta library with unique molecular identifiers. TCRdb fed the PCR reads into MiXCR, producing one record per CDR3 protein. The data hold about 460,000 distinct CDR3 sequences, with approximately 10% observed a single time. The material sequenced was PBMCs, mostly from graft donor cells, taken 180 days after TCRalphabeta/CD19-depleted stem cell transplant. V and J are TRBV7-6 and TRBJ1-1, with D hard to call. This sequence was found in a female patient between 2 and 10 years old who had a stem cell transplant for aplastic anemia, so the T cells may come from the graft donor. CDR3 protein: CASSLLPTYTEAFF. CDR3 bases: TGTGCCAGCAGCTTATTGCCGACGTACACTGAAGCTTTCTTT.